This TCR beta chain was captured by sequencing in a study of human T cells and chemical hapten exposure. For the study at large: Slight volume differences across pooled libraries mainly accounted for varying per-sample TCR yields.

Time point reported: patch test 2, 6 weeks after DPC sensitization. Treatment noted: therapeutic diphenylcyclopropenone sensitization with weekly scalp DPC. This clonotype showed up just a few times. This CDR3 is built from 15 residues. V was clipped by 5 bases and J by 4 bases, with 18 bases between them. From germline, CDR1 is SGHAT and CDR2 FQDESV (reference sequence). TCRdb fed the RACE reads into MiXCR, producing one record per CDR3 protein. The sample records approximately 120,000 distinct CDR3 sequences, roughly a tenth being singletons. Source: whole blood, taken in connection with sensitization to the hapten diphenylcyclopropenone (DPC). The sequence was collected from a woman aged 40-49 years with alopecia areata. Some clones in this sample may be carry-over from other donors' samples. The chain couples TRBV11-1 to TRBJ2-7, with a possible D match to TRBD1 (7 bases). The chain's CDR3 is CASSPSEGAKYEQYF. Here the CDR3 DNA reads TGTGCCAGCAGCCCCTCGGAGGGGGCCAAGTACGAGCAGTACTTC.